These T cell receptor beta chains were read from a single sample in a study of blood T cell repertoires in COVID-19. Only in-frame clones appear in the TCRdb table, and some are missing; sequencing was by immunoSEQ multiplex PCR. The sample records 250,000 to 350,000 clones, around nine tenths being singletons. The specimen sequenced was PBMCs or T cells enriched from blood (not recorded which). The origin of the receptors is a man aged 55 to 69 who had recovered from COVID-19. CDR3s leave out the opening cysteine and the closing phenylalanine or tryptophan.

TRBV12-5 ASGKGDRADTQY
TRBV29-1 SAVRGYTEAF
TRBV9 ASRRTTNTGELF
TRBV10-3 AISESRGQGEQY
TRBV3-1/TRBV3-2 ASSQDLVTGSEAF
TRBV2 ASGSITGRSELF
TRBV7-6 ASSLRSGGSYEQY
TRBV11-3 ASTGGGYNEQF
TRBV28 ASSQGPGNYGYT
TRBV19 ASSPLLSEQF
TRBV3-1/TRBV3-2 ASSQPGVEAF
TRBV29-1 SVGGLGRADTEAF
TRBV10-3 AISEGGAPQETQY
TRBV28 ASRDSRAETQY
TRBV29-1 STGSLEAF
TRBV9 ASSVGQTSGTETQY
TRBV5-4 ASSPDRVDGYT
TRBV28 ASSLVGQGNEKLF
TRBV4-3 ASSQDPGGGNSPLH
TRBV7-8 ASSLARVGNTEAF
TRBV11-2 ASRRLAGHGDEQF
TRBV7-9 ASSSKRDTLNTGELF
TRBV24-1 ATAPTDNTEAF
TRBV11-2 ASSRDRGHSGYGYT
TRBV14 ASSPQGLITEAF
TRBV7-8 ASSLARTGAMVEAF
TRBV19 ASSIGSISNQPQH
TRBV11-2 ASSLVFAGGKNEQF
TRBV10-3 AISELVKTYEQY
TRBV2 ASSLIRESETQY
TRBV7-9 ASSPTGGTEAF
TRBV5-1 ASSPGTGGNNEKLF
TRBV5-4 ASRRQGGTWNTEAF
TRBV29-1 SVATAEAF
TRBV4-1 ASSQDGWTSGRSSYEQY
TRBV7-6 ASSAQGWAGANVLT
TRBV5-1 ASSFRGYATNEKLF
TRBV4-1 ASSQDNGSNQPQH
TRBV4-2 ASTALAGGRGTDTQY
TRBV5-4 ASSSGTGVTEAF
TRBV5-4 ASSLASFKLGSKETQY
TRBV28 ASSRTGNYGYT
TRBV14 ASSQVRTSGRAYEQY
TRBV13 ASSRGTGWTEAF
TRBV24-1 ATSDLHHREREQY
TRBV7-9 AITAVYDT
TRBV18 ASSPGRNQPQH
TRBV7-2 ASSLSRTGTYEQY
TRBV7-3 ASSSGLSGGSEQF
TRBV19 ASSTSTVLNSPLH
TRBV5-1 ASSLSRGLMNTEAF
TRBV4-3 ASSQDVAGVLNTEAF